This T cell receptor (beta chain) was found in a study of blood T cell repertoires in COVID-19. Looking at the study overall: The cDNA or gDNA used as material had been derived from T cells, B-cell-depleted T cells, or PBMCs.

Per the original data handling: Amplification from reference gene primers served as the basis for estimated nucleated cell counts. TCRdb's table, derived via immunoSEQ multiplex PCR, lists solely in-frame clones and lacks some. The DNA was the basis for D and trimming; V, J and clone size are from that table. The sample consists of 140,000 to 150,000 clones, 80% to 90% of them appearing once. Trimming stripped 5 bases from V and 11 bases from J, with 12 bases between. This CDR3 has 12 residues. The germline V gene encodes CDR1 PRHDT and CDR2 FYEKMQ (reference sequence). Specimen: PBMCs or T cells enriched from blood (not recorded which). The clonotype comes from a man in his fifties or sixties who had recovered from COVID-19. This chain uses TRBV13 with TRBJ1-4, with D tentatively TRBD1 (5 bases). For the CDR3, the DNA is TGTGCCAGCAGCGCAGGGTTTAGGAAACTGTTTTTT. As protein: CASSAGFRKLFF. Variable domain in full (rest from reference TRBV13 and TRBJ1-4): AAGVIQSPRHLIKEKRETATLKCYPIPRHDTVYWYQQGPGQDPQFLISFYEKMQSDKGSIPDRFSAQQFSDYHSELNMSSLELGDSALYFCASSAGFRKLFFGSGTQLSVL.